What follows are 29 T cell receptor beta chains derived from one specimen sequenced in a study of blood T cell repertoires in COVID-19. Some clones are missing from TCRdb's copy, which holds only in-frame ones; the method was immunoSEQ multiplex PCR. The sample consists of about 320,000 clones, roughly 89% of them appearing once. Sequences were obtained from PBMCs or T cells enriched from blood (not recorded which). These receptors came from a woman between 18 and 30 years old who had recovered from COVID-19.

The chain combines TRBV28 with TRBJ2-7; 9 nucleotides agree with TRBD1. The V gene end was trimmed by 8 bases and the J gene end by 0 bases; junction bases not matched to a gene: 14. Germline V lookup: CDR1 MDHEN, CDR2 SYDVKM. The CDR3 has 17 residues. The CDR3 sequence is CASYLYHPGQGSYEQYF. CDR3 DNA sequence: TGTGCCAGCTATCTCTACCACCCGGGACAGGGCTCCTACGAGCAGTACTTC.

The chain couples TRBV30 to TRBJ1-1; TRBD1 aligns across 7 bases. The CDR3 is 15 amino acids. CDR1 and CDR2 (germline): GTSNPN, SVGIG (reference sequence). With 1 base clipped from V and 2 bases from J, the junction kept 7 bases outside the gene matches. The DNA for the CDR3 is TGTGCCTGGAGTGCAGCGGACAGGATAAACACTGAAGCTTTCTTT. Its protein product is CAWSAADRINTEAFF.

The rearrangement uses TRBV27 and TRBJ1-1; 10 bases line up with TRBD1. The CDR3 consists of 15 residues. J was trimmed by 5 bases and V by 5 bases; bases with no gene match: 8. CDR1 is MNHEY, CDR2 SMNVEV, per germline (reference sequence). CDR3 sequence (DNA): TGTGCCAGCAGTCGGACAGGGGGGTTTTCGACTGAAGCTTTCTTT. It encodes CASSRTGGFSTEAFF.

The chain couples TRBV27 to TRBJ1-1; possible D gene TRBD1, 5 bases. Deletions cut 3 bases from V and 5 bases from J, with 13 bases between. Germline V gene lookup returns CDR1 MNHEY and CDR2 SMNVEV (reference sequence). This CDR3 is 14 amino acids long. As DNA, the CDR3 is TGTGCCAGCAGTTTTCAGGGAAGGATGACTGAAGCTTTCTTT. It specifies CASSFQGRMTEAFF.

This clone occurred a few times. The chain has TRBV28 and TRBJ1-4; 7 positions match TRBD1. Germline V CDR1 and CDR2: MDHEN, SYDVKM. This CDR3 comprises 15 residues. After removal of 5 bases from V and 7 bases from J, the junction contained 10 bases not matched to a gene. CDR3 residues: CASSLDRDGFEKLFF. The CDR3 DNA reads TGTGCCAGCAGTCTAGACAGGGATGGGTTTGAAAAACTGTTTTTT.

The CDR3 is CASTSGQGRYNEQFF. The CDR3 region has the DNA TGCGCCAGCACCTCGGGACAGGGGCGGTACAATGAGCAGTTCTTC. This rearrangement joins TRBV4-3 to TRBJ2-1; TRBD1 aligns across 10 bases. CDR3 size: 15 residues. Germline V gene sequence: CDR1 LGHNA, CDR2 YSLEER. V lost 7 bases to trimming and J lost 4 bases; unmatched junction nucleotides: 7.

The rearrangement uses TRBV2 and TRBJ1-4, with a weak D call TRBD1 (6 bases). Deletions cut 6 bases from V and 0 bases from J, with 14 bases between. There are 16 residues in the CDR3. Germline values: CDR1 SNHLY, CDR2 FYNNEI. This CDR3 reads CASRMQAGATNEKLFF. The CDR3 nucleotides read TGTGCCAGCAGGATGCAGGCAGGGGCAACTAATGAAAAACTGTTTTTT.

The CDR3 nucleotides read TGTGCCAGCAGCCAGGACAGGGCCGGACTGTACTTC. Its translation: CASSQDRAGLYF. The chain recombines TRBV6-2 or TRBV6-3 with TRBJ2-7; 8 bases are shared with TRBD1. The germline CDR1 and CDR2 sequences are MNHEY and SVGEGT. V dropped 6 bases and J dropped 12; count of bases not matched to a gene: 10. The CDR3 runs to 12 residues.

This chain connects TRBV24-1 to TRBJ2-7; 7 nucleotides match TRBD2. V trimming: 5 bases; J trimming: 8 bases; junction bases outside the gene matches: 8. The CDR3 consists of 13 residues. The germline CDR1 and CDR2 sequences are KGHDR and SFDVKD. CDR3 bases: TGTGCCACCAGTGGCCCAACGGGGGGTCAGCAGTACTTC. This gives the protein CATSGPTGGQQYF.

This rearrangement joins TRBV3-1 (or the pseudogene TRBV3-2) to TRBJ2-7; a weak D match, TRBD2 (6 bases). CDR3 length equals 16 residues. The V end lost 2 bases, the J end lost 0 bases, and 14 bases lay between the germline ends. Per the germline V gene, CDR1 is LGHDT and CDR2 is YNNKEL (reference sequence). The CDR3 sequence is CASSQPTRRGSYEQYF. CDR3 DNA: TGTGCCAGCAGCCAACCAACTCGGAGGGGCTCCTACGAGCAGTACTTC.

The J gene is TRBJ2-1, the V gene TRBV6-5, with TRBD2 identical over 8 bases. Per the germline V gene, CDR1 is MNHEY and CDR2 is SVGAGI. Unmatched junction bases numbered 3, after V lost 2 bases and J lost 15 bases. The CDR3 is 11 amino acids. CDR3 DNA: TGTGCCAGCAGTTACAGCGGGAGAAGGTTCTTC. Its translation: CASSYSGRRFF.

The chain links TRBV4-2 to TRBJ1-2; weak D call: TRBD1 (5 bases). The CDR3 spans 18 residues. Germline loops: CDR1 LGHNA, CDR2 YNFKEQ. The V and J ends lost 1 base and 3 bases respectively, with 21 bases between them. CDR3: CASSQVSATDIFYYGYTF. The CDR3 coding sequence is TGTGCCAGCAGCCAAGTTTCGGCTACGGACATCTTTTACTATGGCTACACCTTC.

CDR3 protein: CASPTGDRGKDYGYTF. The CDR3 DNA follows: TGTGCCAGCCCCACCGGGGACAGGGGGAAGGACTATGGCTACACCTTC. The genes are TRBV27 and TRBJ1-2; 11 bases line up with TRBD1. This CDR3 has 16 amino acids. Per germline, CDR1 MNHEY and CDR2 SMNVEV (reference sequence). J lost 3 bases, V lost 8 bases, and 11 bases had no gene match.

The chain has TRBV7-8 and TRBJ2-6; D perhaps matches TRBD1 (5 bases). Trimming took 5 bases from V and 4 from J, leaving 24 bases between them. CDR1 SGHVS and CDR2 FQNEAQ come from the germline V gene. The CDR3 spans 19 residues. CDR3: CASSLRAAGLLEGANVLTF. Written as DNA, the CDR3 is TGTGCCAGCAGCCTAAGGGCGGCAGGGCTGCTAGAGGGGGCCAACGTCCTGACTTTC.

V usage is TRBV7-2 and J usage is TRBJ1-4; the D gene is possibly TRBD1 (5 bases). Germline CDR1 SGHTA, CDR2 FQGNSA. The CDR3 is 14 amino acids. V was cut by 5 bases and J by 7 bases, with 14 bases left in between. The CDR3 nucleotides read TGTGCCAGCAGCAGGTCATTGGGGGGTGAAAAACTGTTTTTT. As protein: CASSRSLGGEKLFF.

This chain links TRBV5-1 with TRBJ2-7, with a tentative D call TRBD1 (6 bases). Trimming stripped 5 bases from V and 2 bases from J, with 14 bases between. CDR1 is SGHRS, CDR2 YFSETQ, per germline. This CDR3 has 14 residues. CDR3 sequence: CASRLQTGAYEQYF. The CDR3 DNA sequence: TGCGCCAGCAGGCTACAGACAGGAGCCTACGAGCAGTACTTC. Variable domain in full (rest from reference TRBV5-1 and TRBJ2-7): KAGVTQTPRYLIKTRGQQVTLSCSPISGHRSVSWYQQTPGQGLQFLFEYFSETQRNKGNFPGRFSGRQFSNSRSEMNVSTLELGDSALYLCASRLQTGAYEQYFGPGTRLTVT.

This chain links TRBV4-2 with TRBJ1-6; 8 bases agree with TRBD1. V was clipped by 1 base and J by 7 bases; unmatched bases: 3. CDR1 and CDR2 from the germline V gene are LGHNA and YNFKEQ. The CDR3 is made up of 15 amino acids. The CDR3: CASSQAGTGNSPLHF. Written as DNA, the CDR3 is TGTGCCAGCAGCCAAGCCGGGACAGGCAATTCACCCCTCCACTTT.

J is TRBJ2-6 and V is TRBV4-3; D gene unclear. The V end was cut by 0 bases, the J end by 4 bases, with 10 bases between. CDR3 length: 16 amino acids. Germline loops: CDR1 LGHNA, CDR2 YSLEER. The CDR3: CASSQDVGAGANVLTF. The CDR3 region has the DNA TGCGCCAGCAGCCAAGATGTGGGCGCCGGGGCCAACGTCCTGACTTTC.

The chain combines TRBV27 with TRBJ1-2, with a weak D call TRBD1 (5 bases). This CDR3 has 16 residues. The V end was cut by 6 bases, the J end by 2 bases, with 19 bases between. The germline V gene has CDR1 MNHEY and CDR2 SMNVEV (reference sequence). DNA of the CDR3: TGTGCCAGCAGCTCGAGCCGACAGCTATTGAACTATGGCTACACCTTC. This gives the protein CASSSSRQLLNYGYTF.

CDR3 nucleotides: TGCAGTGCCAGTTTTGAGCGCAATCAGCCCCAGCATTTT. Its protein is CSASFERNQPQHF. V is TRBV20-1 and J is TRBJ1-5; the D is unclear. This CDR3 spans 13 amino acids. The ends were cut back, 6 bases at V and 2 bases at J, with 11 bases in the middle. Per germline, CDR1 DFQATT and CDR2 SNEGSKA (reference sequence).

The sample holds one count of this clone. The chain uses TRBV4-1 and TRBJ2-3; TRBD2 aligns across 13 bases. V shed 1 base and J 0 bases; nucleotides not matched to a gene: 4. This CDR3 is built from 18 residues. Germline CDR1 and CDR2: MGHRA and YSYEKL. The CDR3 loop reads CASSQGGLAGVSTDTQYF. CDR3 coding DNA: TGCGCCAGCAGCCAAGGAGGACTAGCGGGAGTGAGCACAGATACGCAGTATTTT.

A single count supports this clone. The rearrangement links TRBV6-9 to TRBJ1-2, with 10 bases that match TRBD1. The V and J ends lost 8 bases and 5 bases, in that order; junction bases with no gene match: 14. Germline V gives CDR1 MNHGY, CDR2 SVAAGI. This CDR3 is 16 amino acids long. The CDR3 DNA sequence: TGTGCCAGCCCCCGGGACAGGGGTCTAGGATGGTATGGCTACACCTTC. Translated: CASPRDRGLGWYGYTF.

This rearrangement joins TRBV5-1 to TRBJ2-5; D is unresolved. The V end lost 7 bases, the J end lost 5 bases, and 12 bases lay between the germline ends. The length of the CDR3 is 12 residues. Germline V gives CDR1 SGHRS, CDR2 YFSETQ. This CDR3 reads CASGISVETQYF. The CDR3 bases are TGCGCCAGCGGTATATCGGTGGAGACCCAGTACTTC.

V usage is TRBV5-4 and J usage is TRBJ1-4, with 7 bases identical to TRBD1. CDR3 length: 14 amino acids. The J segment lost 2 bases and the V segment lost 5 bases, leaving 3 bases of the junction unmatched. Germline V gives CDR1 SGHNT, CDR2 YYREEE (reference sequence). CDR3 sequence: CASSPDRTNEKLFF. In DNA form, the CDR3 reads TGTGCCAGCAGTCCGGACAGGACTAATGAAAAACTGTTTTTT.

The V and J genes are TRBV5-4 and TRBJ2-1, with 7 nucleotides matching TRBD2. The V and J ends lost 0 bases and 7 bases, in that order; junction bases with no gene match: 7. The CDR3 runs to 15 residues. Germline V gene data show CDR1 as SGHNT and CDR2 as YYREEE (reference sequence). The CDR3: CASSLGLAEPNEQFF. Written as DNA, the CDR3 is TGTGCCAGCAGCTTGGGGCTAGCGGAACCTAATGAGCAGTTCTTC.

The chain links TRBV11-1 to TRBJ1-1; D is uncertain. Trimming pared 5 bases from V and 8 bases from J, leaving 12 bases between. Germline V CDR1 and CDR2: SGHAT, FQDESV (reference sequence). CDR3 length: 12 amino acids. The CDR3 reads CASSGEGPEAFF. The CDR3 DNA is TGTGCCAGCAGCGGGGAGGGCCCCGAAGCTTTCTTT. The full variable domain, with the rest looked up from reference TRBV11-1 and TRBJ1-1, is EAEVAQSPRYKITEKSQAVAFWCDPISGHATLYWYRQILGQGPELLVQFQDESVVDDSQLPKDRFSAERLKGVDSTLKIQPAELGDSAMYLCASSGEGPEAFFGQGTRLTVV.

V is TRBV2 and J is TRBJ1-2; 9 nucleotides align to TRBD1. With V trimmed by 6 bases and J by 8 bases, 13 bases remained unmatched. The CDR3 spans 15 residues. The germline CDR1 and CDR2 sequences are SNHLY and FYNNEI. CDR3 coding DNA: TGTGCCAGCAGAGCCGATGGGACAGGGCTTAAGGGCTACACCTTC. This gives the protein CASRADGTGLKGYTF.

This sequence joins TRBV5-4 and TRBJ2-1; 12 nucleotides agree with TRBD2. The V gene's germline CDR1 is SGHNT and CDR2 YYREEE (reference sequence). Trimming cost V 4 bases and J 10 bases; bases outside gene matches: 9. The CDR3 is 15 amino acids. CDR3 DNA: TGTGCCAGCAGCCTGACTAGCGGGGGCTCGCAGGAGCAGTTCTTC. It is translated as CASSLTSGGSQEQFF.

The DNA of the CDR3 is TGTGCCAGCAGTCCCCAACAGGGGGCACGGGAGACCCAGTACTTC. This sequence encodes CASSPQQGARETQYF. The V call is TRBV28, the J call TRBJ2-5, with TRBD1 identical over 9 bases. The ends lost 5 bases at V and 5 bases at J; junction bases unmatched: 9. This CDR3 region has 15 residues. The germline V gene encodes CDR1 MDHEN and CDR2 SYDVKM.